This entry features one T cell receptor (beta chain) sequence. A junction end diverges from the germline sequence, so it may reflect a read error. This specimen belongs to a study of PD-1 blockade in classical Hodgkin lymphoma. Measured with immunoSEQ multiplex PCR; TCRdb has only the in-frame clones, and not every one. This sample has about 26,000 clones, with around 64% found just once. With no exception, relapse followed autologous stem cell transplantation in all patients, and brentuximab vedotin exposure varied. Sequencing used peripheral blood mononuclear cells (PBMCs), obtained before the second cycle of nivolumab. This TCR derives from a human donor with classical Hodgkin lymphoma.

The DNA for the CDR3 is TGTGCCAGCTCACCACCTGACACTGAGATCCAGTACTTC. Protein: CASSPPDTEIQYF. J is TRBJ2-5 and V is TRBV18; D remains unclear. The CDR3 spans 13 residues. CDR1 is KGHSH and CDR2 is LQKENI in the germline V gene.